This T cell receptor (beta chain) was recovered during a study of shared clonotypes between healthy human individuals. Findings and limits, study-wide: When naive CD4 clonotypes were compared across a handful of donors, 4% to 5.5% were shared.

Partitioning of CD4+ cells yielded a CD45RA+ naive subset and a CD45RA-negative memory subset. A note on this clone: The antigen is not known.

The repertoire was sequenced with immunoSEQ multiplex PCR; TCRdb's copy has only in-frame clones and lacks some. The top ten hold 0.3% to 0.45% of the sample, which has about 2.3 million clones, 85% to 95% seen once. Germline CDR1 reads SQVTM; CDR2 reads ANQGSEA. Trimming stripped 6 bases from V and 2 bases from J, with 14 bases between. This CDR3 is built from 14 residues. The specimen was naive CD4+ T cells from PBMCs. Subset given: CD45RA+ positively selected. The clonotype originates from a man younger than 35 in good health. Some clones in this sample may be carry-over from other donors' samples. This chain joins TRBV29-1 and TRBJ2-1; TRBD1 is a possible D gene (6 bases). In DNA form, the CDR3 reads TGCAGCGTCGGTCCGGACAGCACCTACAATGAGCAGTTCTTC. It codes for CSVGPDSTYNEQFF.